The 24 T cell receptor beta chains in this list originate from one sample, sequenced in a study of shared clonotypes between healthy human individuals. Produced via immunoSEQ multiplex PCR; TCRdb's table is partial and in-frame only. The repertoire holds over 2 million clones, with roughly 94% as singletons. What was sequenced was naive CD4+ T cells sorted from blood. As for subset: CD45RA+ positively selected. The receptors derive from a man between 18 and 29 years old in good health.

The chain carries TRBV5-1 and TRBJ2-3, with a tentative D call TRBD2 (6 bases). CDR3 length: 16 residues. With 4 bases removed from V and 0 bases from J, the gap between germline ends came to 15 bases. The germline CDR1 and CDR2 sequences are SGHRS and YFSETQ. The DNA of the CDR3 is TGCGCCAGCAGCCCCCCCGGGGGAAGGAGCACAGATACGCAGTATTTT. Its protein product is CASSPPGGRSTDTQYF.

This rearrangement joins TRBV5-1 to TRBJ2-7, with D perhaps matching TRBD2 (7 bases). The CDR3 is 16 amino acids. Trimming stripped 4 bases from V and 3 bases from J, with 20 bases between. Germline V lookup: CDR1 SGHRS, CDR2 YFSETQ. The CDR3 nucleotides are TGCGCCAGCAGCATAGGGGGGGACCCGAGACTCTACGAGCAGTACTTC. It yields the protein CASSIGGDPRLYEQYF.

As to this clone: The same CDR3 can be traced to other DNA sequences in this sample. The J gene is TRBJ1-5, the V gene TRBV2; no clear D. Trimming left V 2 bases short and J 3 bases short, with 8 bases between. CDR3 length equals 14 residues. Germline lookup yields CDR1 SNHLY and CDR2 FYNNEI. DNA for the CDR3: TGTGCCAGCAGTGAAAGACTGGACAATCAGCCCCAGCATTTT. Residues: CASSERLDNQPQHF.

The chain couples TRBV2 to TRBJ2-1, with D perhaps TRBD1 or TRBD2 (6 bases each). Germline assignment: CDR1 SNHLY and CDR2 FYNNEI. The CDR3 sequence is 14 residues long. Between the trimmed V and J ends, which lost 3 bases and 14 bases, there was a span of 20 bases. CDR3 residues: CASSDSNPGAREFF. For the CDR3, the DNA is TGTGCCAGCAGTGATTCAAACCCGGGGGCAAGGGAGTTCTTC. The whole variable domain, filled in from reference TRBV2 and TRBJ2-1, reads EPEVTQTPSHQVTQMGQEVILRCVPISNHLYFYWYRQILGQKVEFLVSFYNNEISEKSEIFDDQFSVERPDGSNFTLKIRSTKLEDSAMYFCASSDSNPGAREFFGPGTRLTVL.

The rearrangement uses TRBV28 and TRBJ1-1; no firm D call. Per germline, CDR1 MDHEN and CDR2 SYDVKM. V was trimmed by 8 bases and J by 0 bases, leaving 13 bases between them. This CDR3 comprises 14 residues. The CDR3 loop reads CASEELGMNTEAFF. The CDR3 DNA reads TGTGCCAGCGAGGAGCTGGGGATGAACACTGAAGCTTTCTTT.

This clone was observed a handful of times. The CDR3 here is CASSAAANSNQPQHF. As DNA, the CDR3 is TGTGCCAGTAGTGCGGCAGCTAATAGCAATCAGCCCCAGCATTTT. The rearrangement links TRBV19 to TRBJ1-5, with unresolved D. Germline V lookup: CDR1 LNHDA, CDR2 SQIVND (reference sequence). Trimming left V 5 bases short and J 0 bases short, with 11 bases between. The length of the CDR3 is 15 residues.

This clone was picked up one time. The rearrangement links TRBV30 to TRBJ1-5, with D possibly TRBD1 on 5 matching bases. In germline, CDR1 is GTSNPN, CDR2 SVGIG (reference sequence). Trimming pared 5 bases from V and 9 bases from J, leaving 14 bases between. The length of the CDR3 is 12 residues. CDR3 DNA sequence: TGTGCCTGGGCGACAGCTACCTGGCCCCAGCATTTT. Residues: CAWATATWPQHF. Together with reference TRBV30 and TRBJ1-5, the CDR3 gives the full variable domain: SQTIHQWPATLVQPVGSPLSLECTVEGTSNPNLYWYRQAAGRGLQLLFYSVGIGQISSEVPQNLSASRPQDRQFILSSKKLLLSDSGFYLCAWATATWPQHFGDGTRLSIL.

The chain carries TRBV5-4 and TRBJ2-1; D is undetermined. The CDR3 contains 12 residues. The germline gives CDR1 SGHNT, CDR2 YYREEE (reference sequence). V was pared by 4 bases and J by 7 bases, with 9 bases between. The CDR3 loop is CASSALGNEQFF. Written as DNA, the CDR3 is TGTGCCAGCAGCGCTCTCGGGAATGAGCAGTTCTTC. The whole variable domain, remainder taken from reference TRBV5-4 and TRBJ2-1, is ETGVTQSPTHLIKTRGQQVTLRCSSQSGHNTVSWYQQALGQGPQFIFQYYREEENGRGNFPPRFSGLQFPNYSSELNVNALELDDSALYLCASSALGNEQFFGPGTRLTVL.

The CDR3 is CASSAVGLAGTQYF. The CDR3 DNA is TGTGCCAGCAGCGCGGTCGGACTAGCGGGGACGCAGTATTTT. This chain joins TRBV9 and TRBJ2-3; 12 bases agree with TRBD2. V shed 3 bases and J 9 bases; nucleotides not matched to a gene: 5. The CDR3 runs 14 residues. CDR1 and CDR2 (germline): SGDLS, YYNGEE.

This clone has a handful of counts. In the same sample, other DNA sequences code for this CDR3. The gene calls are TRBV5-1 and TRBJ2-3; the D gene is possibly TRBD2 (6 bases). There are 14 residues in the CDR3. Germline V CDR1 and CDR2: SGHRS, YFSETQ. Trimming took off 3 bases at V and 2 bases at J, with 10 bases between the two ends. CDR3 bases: TGCGCCAGCAGCTGGGGGGAGTCCACAGATACGCAGTATTTT. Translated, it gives CASSWGESTDTQYF.

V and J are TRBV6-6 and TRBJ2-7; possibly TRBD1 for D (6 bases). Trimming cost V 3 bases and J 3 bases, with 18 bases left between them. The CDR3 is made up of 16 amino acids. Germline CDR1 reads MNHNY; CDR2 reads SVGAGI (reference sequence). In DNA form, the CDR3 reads TGTGCCAGCAGTTATTCTACAGGGAAAATTGTCTACGAGCAGTACTTC. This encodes CASSYSTGKIVYEQYF.

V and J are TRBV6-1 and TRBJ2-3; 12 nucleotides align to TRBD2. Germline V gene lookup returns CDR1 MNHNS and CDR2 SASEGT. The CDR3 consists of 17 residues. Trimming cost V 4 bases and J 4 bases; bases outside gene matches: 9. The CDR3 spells CASSASGRAYNADTQYF. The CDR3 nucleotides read TGTGCCAGCAGTGCTAGCGGGAGGGCCTACAACGCAGATACGCAGTATTTT.

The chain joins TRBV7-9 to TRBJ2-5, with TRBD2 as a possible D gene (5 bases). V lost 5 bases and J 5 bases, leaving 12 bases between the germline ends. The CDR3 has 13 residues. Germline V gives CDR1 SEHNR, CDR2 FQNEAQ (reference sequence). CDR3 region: CASSPRRVETQYF. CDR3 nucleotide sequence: TGTGCCAGCAGCCCCCGGCGGGTCGAGACCCAGTACTTC. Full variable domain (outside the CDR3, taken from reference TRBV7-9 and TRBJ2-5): DTGVSQNPRHKITKRGQNVTFRCDPISEHNRLYWYRQTLGQGPEFLTYFQNEAQLEKSRLLSDRFSAERPKGSFSTLEIQRTEQGDSAMYLCASSPRRVETQYFGPGTRLLVL.

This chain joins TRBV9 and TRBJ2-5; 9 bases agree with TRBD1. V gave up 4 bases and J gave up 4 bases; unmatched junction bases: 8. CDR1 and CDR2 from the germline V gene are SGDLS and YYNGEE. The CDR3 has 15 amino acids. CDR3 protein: CASSPGGQGTETQYF. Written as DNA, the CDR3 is TGTGCCAGCAGCCCGGGGGGACAGGGTACAGAGACCCAGTACTTC.

The CDR3 bases are TGTGCCAGCAGCCCGAGCATAGGGGCTTCTAACTATGGCTACACCTTC. This gives the protein CASSPSIGASNYGYTF. The V and J genes are TRBV9 and TRBJ1-2; a weak D match, TRBD1 (5 bases). Trimming cost V 4 bases and J 0 bases, with 16 bases left between them. Germline V gene lookup returns CDR1 SGDLS and CDR2 YYNGEE. The CDR3 covers 16 residues.

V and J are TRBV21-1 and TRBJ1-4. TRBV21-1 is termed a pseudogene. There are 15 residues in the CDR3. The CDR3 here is CASTKEGPTNEKLFF. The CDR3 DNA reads TGTGCCAGCACCAAGGAGGGTCCAACTAATGAAAAACTGTTTTTT.

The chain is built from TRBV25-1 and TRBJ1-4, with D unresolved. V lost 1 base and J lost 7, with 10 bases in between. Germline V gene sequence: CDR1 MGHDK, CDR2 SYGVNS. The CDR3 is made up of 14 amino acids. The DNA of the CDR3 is TGTGCCAGCAGTGAATCGGACGGTTCTGAAAAACTGTTTTTT. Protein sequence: CASSESDGSEKLFF.

CDR3 protein: CASSSQGIEAFF. CDR3 nucleotide sequence: TGTGCCAGCAGTAGCCAGGGGATCGAAGCTTTCTTT. The V gene is TRBV6-4, the J gene TRBJ1-1; the D gene is possibly TRBD1 (6 bases). Per germline, CDR1 MRHNA and CDR2 SNTAGT. Deletions cut 5 bases from V and 8 bases from J, with 12 bases between. CDR3 length: 12 amino acids.

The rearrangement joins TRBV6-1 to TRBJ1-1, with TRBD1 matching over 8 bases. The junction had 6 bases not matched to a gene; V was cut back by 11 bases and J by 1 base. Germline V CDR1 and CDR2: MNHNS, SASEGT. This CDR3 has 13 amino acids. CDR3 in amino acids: CALEDRANTEAFF. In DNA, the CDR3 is TGTGCCTTAGAGGACAGGGCGAACACTGAAGCTTTCTTT.

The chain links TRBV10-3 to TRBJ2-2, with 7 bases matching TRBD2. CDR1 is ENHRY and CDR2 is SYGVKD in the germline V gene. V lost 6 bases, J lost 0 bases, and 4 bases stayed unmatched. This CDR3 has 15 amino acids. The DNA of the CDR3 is TGTGCCATCAGAGCCCTAGCGGCGAACACCGGGGAGCTGTTTTTT. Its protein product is CAIRALAANTGELFF.

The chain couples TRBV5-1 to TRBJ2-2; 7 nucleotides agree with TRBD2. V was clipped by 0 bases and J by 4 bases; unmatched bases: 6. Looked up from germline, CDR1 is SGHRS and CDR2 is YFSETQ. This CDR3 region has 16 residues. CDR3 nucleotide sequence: TGCGCCAGCAGCTTGGCGGTCGGGGGGTCCACCGGGGAGCTGTTTTTT. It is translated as CASSLAVGGSTGELFF. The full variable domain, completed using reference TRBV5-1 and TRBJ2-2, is KAGVTQTPRYLIKTRGQQVTLSCSPISGHRSVSWYQQTPGQGLQFLFEYFSETQRNKGNFPGRFSGRQFSNSRSEMNVSTLELGDSALYLCASSLAVGGSTGELFFGEGSRLTVL.

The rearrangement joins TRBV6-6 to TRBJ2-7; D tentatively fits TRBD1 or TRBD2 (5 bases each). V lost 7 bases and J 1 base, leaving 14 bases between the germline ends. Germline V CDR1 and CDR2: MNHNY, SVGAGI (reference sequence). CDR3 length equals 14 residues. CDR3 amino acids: CASTWGYGSYEQYF. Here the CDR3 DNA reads TGTGCCAGCACTTGGGGGTATGGTTCCTACGAGCAGTACTTC.

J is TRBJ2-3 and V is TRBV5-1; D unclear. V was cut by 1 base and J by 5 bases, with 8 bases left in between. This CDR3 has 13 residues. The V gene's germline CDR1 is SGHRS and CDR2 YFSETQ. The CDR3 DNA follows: TGCGCCAGCAGCTTGCCTGGGGAAGATACGCAGTATTTT. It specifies CASSLPGEDTQYF.

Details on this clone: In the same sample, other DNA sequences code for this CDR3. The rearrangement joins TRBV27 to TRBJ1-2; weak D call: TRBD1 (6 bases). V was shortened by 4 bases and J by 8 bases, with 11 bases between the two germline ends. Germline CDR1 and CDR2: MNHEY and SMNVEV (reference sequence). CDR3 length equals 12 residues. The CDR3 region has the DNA TGTGCCAGCAGTTCAGGGGCCGGCGGCTACACCTTC. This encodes CASSSGAGGYTF.